This T cell receptor beta chain was sequenced during a study of cytomegalovirus exposure and HLA in healthy donors. The CDR3 consists of 15 residues. Trimming cost V 4 bases and J 6 bases; bases outside gene matches: 12. Germline V gives CDR1 LGHNA, CDR2 YSLEER. The PCR ran on 60 Vbeta and 13 Jbeta primers. The protocol was immunoSEQ multiplex PCR, while the TCRdb copy is restricted to in-frame clones and leaves out a portion. The profile covers 80,000 to 95,000 clones, with just under 70% appearing a single time and roughly 16% taken by the ten largest. The V and J genes are TRBV4-3 and TRBJ2-7; 7 bases are a match to TRBD1. The sample comprised PBMCs. The TCR was taken from a woman aged 45 to 65 in good health and CMV-seropositive. This CDR3 reads CASSPTGEGTLEQYF. In DNA, the CDR3 is TGCGCCAGCAGCCCAACAGGGGAAGGGACCCTCGAGCAGTACTTC.